The clone carrying this T cell receptor beta chain was counted only a few times. The antigen is undetermined. After constant-region reverse-primer amplification, full-length variable regions underwent semi-nested PCR with Nested Universal Primer A. One entry per CDR3 protein results from TCRdb running MiXCR on the 5' RACE reads. This table has tens of thousands of distinct CDR3 sequences, roughly 33% appearing once. V was cut by 0 bases and J by 8 bases, with 13 bases left in between. There are 15 residues in the CDR3. Germline assignment: CDR1 LGHNA and CDR2 YNFKEQ. Overall study findings and caveats: The larger cohort examined one V-J beta rearrangement, not whole repertoires. Tumor memory CD4+ T cell TCR gene usage clustered with blood and lymph node memory CD4+ cells and lymph node naive CD4+ cells.

Purified naive CD4+ T cells were depleted of CD25+ Tregs. The sample consisted of tumor-infiltrating naive CD4+ T cells sorted from the breast tumor. The subset is: naive CD4+ T cells, CD4+CD45RA+CD25-. The chain couples TRBV4-2 to TRBJ1-4; tentatively, D is TRBD1 (6 bases). This TCR was recovered from a female donor with breast cancer. CDR3 coding DNA: TGTGCCAGCAGCCAAGAGCCGGACAGCGGGGAAAAACTGTTTTTT. Translating gives CASSQEPDSGEKLFF.